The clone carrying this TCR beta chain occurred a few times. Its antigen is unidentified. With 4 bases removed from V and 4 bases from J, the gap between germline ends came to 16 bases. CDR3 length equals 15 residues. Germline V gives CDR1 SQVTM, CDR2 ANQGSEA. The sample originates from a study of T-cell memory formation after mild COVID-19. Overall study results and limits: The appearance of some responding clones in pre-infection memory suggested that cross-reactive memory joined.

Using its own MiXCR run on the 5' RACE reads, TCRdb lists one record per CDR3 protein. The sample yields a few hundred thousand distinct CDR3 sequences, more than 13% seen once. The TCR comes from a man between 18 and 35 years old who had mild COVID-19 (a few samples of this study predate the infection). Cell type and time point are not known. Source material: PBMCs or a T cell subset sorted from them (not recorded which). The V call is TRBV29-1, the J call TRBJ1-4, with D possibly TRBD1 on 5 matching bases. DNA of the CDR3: TGCAGCGTTGTTCAGGGCTATGGGGGTAATGAAAAACTGTTTTTT. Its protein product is CSVVQGYGGNEKLFF.